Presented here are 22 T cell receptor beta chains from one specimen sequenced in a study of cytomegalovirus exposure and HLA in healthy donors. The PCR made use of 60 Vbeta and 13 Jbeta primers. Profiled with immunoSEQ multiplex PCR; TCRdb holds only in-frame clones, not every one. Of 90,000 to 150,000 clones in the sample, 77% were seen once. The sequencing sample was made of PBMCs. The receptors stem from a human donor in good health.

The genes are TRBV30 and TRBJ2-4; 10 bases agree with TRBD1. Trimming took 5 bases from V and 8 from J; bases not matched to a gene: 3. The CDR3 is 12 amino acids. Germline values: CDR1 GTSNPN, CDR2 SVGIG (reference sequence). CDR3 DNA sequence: TGTGCCTGGGACAGGGGGCAAGACATTCAGTACTTC. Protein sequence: CAWDRGQDIQYF.

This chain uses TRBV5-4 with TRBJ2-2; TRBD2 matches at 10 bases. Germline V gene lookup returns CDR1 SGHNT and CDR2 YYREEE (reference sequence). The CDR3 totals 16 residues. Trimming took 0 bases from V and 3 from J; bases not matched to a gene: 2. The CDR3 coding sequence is TGTGCCAGCAGCTTGGGACTAGCGGGCTACACCGGGGAGCTGTTTTTT. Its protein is CASSLGLAGYTGELFF.

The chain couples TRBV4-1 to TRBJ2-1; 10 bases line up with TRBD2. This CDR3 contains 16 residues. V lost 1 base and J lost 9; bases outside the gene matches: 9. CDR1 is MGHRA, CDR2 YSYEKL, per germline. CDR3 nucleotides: TGCGCCAGCAGCCAAGTTCGGCTAGCGGGAGTCGCTGAGCAGTTCTTC. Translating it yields CASSQVRLAGVAEQFF.

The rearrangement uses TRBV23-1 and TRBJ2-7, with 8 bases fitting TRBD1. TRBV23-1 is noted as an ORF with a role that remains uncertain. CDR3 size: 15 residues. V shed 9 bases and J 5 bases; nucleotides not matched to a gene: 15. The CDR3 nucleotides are TGCGCCAGTTCCGATACGAGGCAGGGGGCCCACGAGCAGTACTTC. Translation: CASSDTRQGAHEQYF.

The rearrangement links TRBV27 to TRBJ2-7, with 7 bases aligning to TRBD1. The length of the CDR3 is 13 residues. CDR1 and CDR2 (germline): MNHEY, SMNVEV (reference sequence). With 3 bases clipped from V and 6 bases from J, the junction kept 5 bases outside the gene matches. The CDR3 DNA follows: TGTGCCAGCAGTTTGGGACAGCCATCCGAGCAGTACTTC. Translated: CASSLGQPSEQYF.

CDR3 protein: CSVEDGKGQGWEQYF. In DNA, the CDR3 is TGCAGCGTTGAAGACGGGAAGGGACAGGGCTGGGAGCAGTACTTC. The chain carries TRBV29-1 and TRBJ2-7, with 9 bases lining up with TRBD1. The trim removed 0 bases at V and 7 bases at J, leaving 10 bases unmatched. The CDR3 is 15 residues long. Germline CDR1 SQVTM, CDR2 ANQGSEA.

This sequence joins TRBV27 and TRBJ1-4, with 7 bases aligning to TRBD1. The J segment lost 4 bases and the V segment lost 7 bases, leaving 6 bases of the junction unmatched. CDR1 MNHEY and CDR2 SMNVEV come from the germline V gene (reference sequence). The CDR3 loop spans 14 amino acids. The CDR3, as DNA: TGTGCCAGCACCGTGGGACAGTTTAATGAAAAACTGTTTTTT. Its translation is CASTVGQFNEKLFF. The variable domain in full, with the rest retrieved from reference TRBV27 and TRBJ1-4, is EAQVTQNPRYLITVTGKKLTVTCSQNMNHEYMSWYRQDPGLGLRQIYYSMNVEVTDKGDVPEGYKVSRKEKRNFPLILESPSPNQTSLYFCASTVGQFNEKLFFGSGTQLSVL.

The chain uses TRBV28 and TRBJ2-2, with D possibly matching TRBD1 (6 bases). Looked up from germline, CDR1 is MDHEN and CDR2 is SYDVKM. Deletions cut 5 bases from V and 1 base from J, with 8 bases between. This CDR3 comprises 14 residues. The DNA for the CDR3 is TGTGCCAGCAGTATAGGGGGGAACACCGGGGAGCTGTTTTTT. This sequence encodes CASSIGGNTGELFF.

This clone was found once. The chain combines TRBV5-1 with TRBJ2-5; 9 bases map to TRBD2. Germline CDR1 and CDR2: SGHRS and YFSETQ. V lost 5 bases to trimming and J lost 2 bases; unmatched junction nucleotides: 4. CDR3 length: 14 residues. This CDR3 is CASSKTSGQETQYF. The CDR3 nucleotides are TGCGCCAGCAGTAAAACTAGCGGGCAAGAGACCCAGTACTTC.

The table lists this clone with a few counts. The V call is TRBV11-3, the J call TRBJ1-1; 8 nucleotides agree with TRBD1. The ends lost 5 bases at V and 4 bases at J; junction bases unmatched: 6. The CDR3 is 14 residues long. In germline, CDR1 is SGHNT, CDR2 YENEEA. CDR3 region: CASSPTGVPTEAFF. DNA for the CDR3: TGTGCCAGCAGCCCGACAGGGGTCCCCACTGAAGCTTTCTTT.

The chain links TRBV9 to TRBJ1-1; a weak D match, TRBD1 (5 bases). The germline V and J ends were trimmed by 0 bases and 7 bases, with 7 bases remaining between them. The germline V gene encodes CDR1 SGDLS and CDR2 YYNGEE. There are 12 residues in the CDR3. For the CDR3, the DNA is TGTGCCAGCAGCGTAGCGGGGGGTGAAGCTTTCTTT. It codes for CASSVAGGEAFF.

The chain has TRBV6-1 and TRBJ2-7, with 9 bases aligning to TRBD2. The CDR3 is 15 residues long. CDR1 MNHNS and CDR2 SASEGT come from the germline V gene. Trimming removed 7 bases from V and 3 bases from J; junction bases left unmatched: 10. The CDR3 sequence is CASKFIASGNYEQYF. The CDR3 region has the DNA TGTGCCAGCAAGTTCATAGCTAGCGGGAACTACGAGCAGTACTTC.

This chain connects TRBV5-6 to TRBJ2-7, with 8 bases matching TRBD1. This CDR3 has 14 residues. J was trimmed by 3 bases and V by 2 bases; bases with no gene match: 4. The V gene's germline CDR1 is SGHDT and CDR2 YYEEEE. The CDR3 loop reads CASSLGQGRYEQYF. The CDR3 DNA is TGTGCCAGCAGCTTAGGACAGGGTCGCTACGAGCAGTACTTC. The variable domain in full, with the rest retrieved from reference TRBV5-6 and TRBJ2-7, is DAGVTQSPTHLIKTRGQQVTLRCSPKSGHDTVSWYQQALGQGPQFIFQYYEEEERQRGNFPDRFSGHQFPNYSSELNVNALLLGDSALYLCASSLGQGRYEQYFGPGTRLTVT.

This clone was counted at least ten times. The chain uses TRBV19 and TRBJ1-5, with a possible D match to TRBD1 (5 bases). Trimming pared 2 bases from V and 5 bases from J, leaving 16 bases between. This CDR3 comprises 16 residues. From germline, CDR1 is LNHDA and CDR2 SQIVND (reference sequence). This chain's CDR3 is CASSILGEGDYQPQHF. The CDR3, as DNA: TGTGCCAGTAGTATATTAGGCGAAGGGGATTATCAGCCCCAGCATTTT.

CDR3 amino acids: CAWSGVGGARWVAKNIQYF. CDR3 DNA sequence: TGTGCCTGGAGTGGGGTTGGGGGGGCGCGATGGGTAGCCAAAAACATTCAGTACTTC. V and J are TRBV30 and TRBJ2-4, with D perhaps matching TRBD2 (7 bases). The germline V and J ends were trimmed by 1 base and 0 bases, with 22 bases remaining between them. The CDR3 consists of 19 residues. CDR1 and CDR2 (germline): GTSNPN, SVGIG (reference sequence).

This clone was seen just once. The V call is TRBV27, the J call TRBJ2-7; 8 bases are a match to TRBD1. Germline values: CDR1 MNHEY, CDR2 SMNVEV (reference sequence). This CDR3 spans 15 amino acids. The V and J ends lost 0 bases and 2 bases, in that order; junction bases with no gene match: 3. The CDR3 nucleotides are TGTGCCAGCAGTTTATCGACAGGGGTTACCTACGAGCAGTACTTC. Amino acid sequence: CASSLSTGVTYEQYF.

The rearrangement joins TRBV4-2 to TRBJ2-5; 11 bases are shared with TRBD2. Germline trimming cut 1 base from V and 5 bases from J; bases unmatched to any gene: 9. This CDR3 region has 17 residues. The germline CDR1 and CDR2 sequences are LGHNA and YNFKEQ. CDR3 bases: TGTGCCAGCAGCCAAGCAAGAGGGACTAGCGGCCGGGAGACCCAGTACTTC. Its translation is CASSQARGTSGRETQYF.

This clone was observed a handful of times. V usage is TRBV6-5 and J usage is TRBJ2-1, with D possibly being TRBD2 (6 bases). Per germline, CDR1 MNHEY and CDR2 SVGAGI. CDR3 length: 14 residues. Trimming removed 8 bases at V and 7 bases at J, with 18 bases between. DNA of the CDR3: TGTGCCAGCGGGGGGTTGGGAGTGAGGAATGAGCAGTTCTTC. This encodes CASGGLGVRNEQFF.

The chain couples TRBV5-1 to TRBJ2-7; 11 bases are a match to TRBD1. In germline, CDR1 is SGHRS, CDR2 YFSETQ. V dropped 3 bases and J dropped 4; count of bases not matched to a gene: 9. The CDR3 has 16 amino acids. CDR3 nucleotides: TGCGCCAGCAGCTCGCAGTTGGGGACAGGGGGGTACGAGCAGTACTTC. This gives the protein CASSSQLGTGGYEQYF.

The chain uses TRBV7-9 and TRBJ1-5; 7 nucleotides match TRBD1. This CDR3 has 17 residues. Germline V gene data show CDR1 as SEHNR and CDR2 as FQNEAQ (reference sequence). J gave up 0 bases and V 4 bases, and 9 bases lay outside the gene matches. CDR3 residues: CASSSGLWTGSNQPQHF. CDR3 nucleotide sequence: TGTGCCAGCAGCTCTGGTTTGTGGACAGGTAGCAATCAGCCCCAGCATTTT.

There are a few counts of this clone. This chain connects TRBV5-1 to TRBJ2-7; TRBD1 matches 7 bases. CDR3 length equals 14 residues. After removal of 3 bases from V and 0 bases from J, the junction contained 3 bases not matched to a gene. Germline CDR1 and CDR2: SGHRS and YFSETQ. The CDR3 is CASSWDSSSYEQYF. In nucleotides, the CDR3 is TGCGCCAGCAGCTGGGACAGCTCCTCCTACGAGCAGTACTTC.

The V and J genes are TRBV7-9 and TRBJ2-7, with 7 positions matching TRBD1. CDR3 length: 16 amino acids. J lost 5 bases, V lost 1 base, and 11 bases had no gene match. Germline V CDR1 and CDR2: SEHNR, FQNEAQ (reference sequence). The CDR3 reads CASSLGRQGRSNEQYF. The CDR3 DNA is TGTGCCAGCAGCTTAGGACGACAGGGTCGTAGCAACGAGCAGTACTTC.